A single sample is the source of the 2 T cell receptor beta chains below, sequenced in a study of T cell repertoires in cytomegalovirus infection. Using its own MiXCR run on the reads, TCRdb lists one record per CDR3 protein. The table includes 550,000 to 700,000 distinct CDR3 sequences, around 40% detected once. These receptors' antigens are unknown. The source was cultured PBMCs, collected from culture after CMV antigen stimulation. The receptors were sampled from a human donor in good health (CMV status not recorded). Some clones in this sample may be carry-over from other donors' samples.

The chain carries TRBV2 and TRBJ2-2; D uncertain. V dropped 2 bases and J dropped 4 bases, with 8 bases sitting between them. Germline V gene sequence: CDR1 SNHLY, CDR2 FYNNEI. The CDR3 totals 14 residues. The CDR3 bases are TGTGCCAGCAGTGAAAACCTAGGCACCGGGGAGCTGTTTTTT. It encodes CASSENLGTGELFF.

This clonotype has just a few counts. The chain joins TRBV7-2 to TRBJ2-1; 13 bases are shared with TRBD2. Trimming took 5 bases from V and 8 from J; bases not matched to a gene: 18. CDR1 SGHTA and CDR2 FQGNSA come from the germline V gene. CDR3 length: 19 residues. The CDR3 DNA reads as TGTGCCAGCAGCACTATGCTATCGGGGACTAGCGGGATAGTCGATGAGCAGTTCTTC. This translates into CASSTMLSGTSGIVDEQFF.